This is a list of T cell receptor beta chains from one sample in a study of identical twins. TCRdb re-analysed the 5' RACE reads in MiXCR, keeping a single row per CDR3 protein. The sample includes roughly 290,000 distinct CDR3 sequences, less than 9% of them seen just once. These data also formed part of another study, on yellow fever vaccine responses in identical twins.

The specimen was memory (CD45RO+) T cells sorted from blood. These receptors all stem from a woman in her late teens or twenties in good health. Both conserved end residues are part of each CDR3. Fields, in order: clone size, J gene, V gene, D gene, CDR3 protein, CDR3 DNA. A D gene is named only where the DNA matches it firmly. Clone size is stated in some rows and not others, as once, few, many or a class when expanded.

few	TRBJ1-4	TRBV15	-	CATSEVLFF	TGTGCCACCAGCGAAGTCCTGTTTTTT
few	TRBJ2-3	TRBV28	-	CASSPRGLGAGGTDTQYF	TGTGCCAGCAGTCCCAGGGGGCTTGGAGCGGGGGGCACAGATACGCAGTATTTT
few	TRBJ2-7	TRBV2	TRBD1	CASSGDRRYEQYF	TGTGCCAGCAGTGGGGACAGACGCTACGAGCAGTACTTC
few	TRBJ2-3	TRBV20-1	TRBD2	CSAIRGGAGDTQYF	TGCAGTGCTATCCGCGGGGGGGCGGGAGATACGCAGTATTTT
many	TRBJ2-1	TRBV2	TRBD1	CASSGQGPGEQFF	TGTGCCAGCAGCGGACAGGGCCCTGGCGAGCAGTTCTTC
many	TRBJ2-7	TRBV10-3	-	CAISRGYEQYF	TGTGCCATCAGCCGGGGCTACGAGCAGTACTTC
many	TRBJ2-3	TRBV11-2	-	CASSFRLLKAGSTDTQYF	TGTGCCAGCAGCTTTCGCCTCCTTAAAGCGGGTAGCACAGATACGCAGTATTTT
few	TRBJ1-5	TRBV2	-	CASSDPDQPQHF	TGTGCCAGCAGTGACCCCGATCAGCCCCAGCATTTT
-	TRBJ1-5	TRBV15	-	CATSISYQPQHF	TGTGCCACCAGCATATCCTATCAGCCCCAGCATTTT
-	TRBJ1-1	TRBV7-9	-	CASRPARVGWQTEAFF	TGTGCCAGCAGACCAGCGCGAGTCGGTTGGCAGACTGAAGCTTTCTTT
many	TRBJ2-3	TRBV12-3/TRBV12-4	TRBD2	CASSLGTSGDTQYF	TGTGCCAGCAGTTTGGGGACTAGCGGAGATACGCAGTATTTT
many	TRBJ2-5	TRBV12-3/TRBV12-4	-	CASSPRILEETQYF	TGTGCCAGCAGCCCTCGGATTTTAGAAGAGACCCAGTACTTC
medium-sized	TRBJ1-5	TRBV27	-	CASSLGGGQPQHF	TGCGCCAGCAGTTTGGGCGGCGGGCAGCCCCAGCATTTT
few	TRBJ2-3	TRBV12-3/TRBV12-4	-	CSSAAPGPTDTQYF	TGTAGCTCGGCCGCCCCGGGTCCTACAGATACGCAGTATTTT
-	TRBJ1-1	TRBV19	-	CASKASRGRTEAFF	TGTGCCAGTAAAGCCTCCAGAGGCCGTACTGAAGCTTTCTTT
few	TRBJ1-2	TRBV28	-	CASSFVGESSMGSYGYTF	TGTGCCAGCAGTTTTGTAGGGGAGAGCTCCATGGGGAGCTATGGCTACACCTTC
few	TRBJ1-4	TRBV28	TRBD1	CASSASGTASEKLFF	TGTGCCAGCAGTGCCTCCGGGACAGCTAGTGAAAAACTGTTTTTT
-	TRBJ1-5	TRBV11-2	-	CASSQHPSNQPQHF	TGTGCCAGCAGCCAACACCCCAGCAATCAGCCCCAGCATTTT
-	TRBJ2-3	TRBV20-1	-	CSAREGGGEADTQYF	TGCAGTGCTAGAGAGGGCGGGGGCGAGGCAGATACGCAGTATTTT
-	TRBJ2-6	TRBV12-3/TRBV12-4	-	CASSPDRFPAGANVLTF	TGTGCCAGCAGCCCCGACAGGTTTCCGGCTGGGGCCAACGTCCTGACTTTC
few	TRBJ2-3	TRBV5-1	TRBD2	CASSLDLTSGLDTQYF	TGCGCCAGCAGCTTGGATCTGACTAGCGGGCTAGATACGCAGTATTTT
-	TRBJ1-1	TRBV5-6	-	CASSLAWVGTEAFF	TGTGCCAGCAGCTTGGCCTGGGTCGGAACTGAAGCTTTCTTT
many	TRBJ2-1	TRBV21-1	-	CASSNAPIYNEQFF	TGTGCCAGCAGCAATGCCCCTATCTACAATGAGCAGTTCTTC
few	TRBJ1-6	TRBV29-1	-	CSVAQGGNSPLHF	TGCAGCGTTGCCCAGGGCGGCAATTCACCCCTCCACTTT
few	TRBJ1-4	TRBV5-1	TRBD1	CASSPGQGRLKLFF	TGCGCCAGCTCACCGGGACAGGGCAGACTTAAACTGTTTTTT
many	TRBJ1-2	TRBV29-1	-	CSVPDGYYGYTF	TGCAGCGTTCCAGACGGCTACTATGGCTACACCTTC
few	TRBJ1-1	TRBV6-1	-	CASRPGGGNTEAFF	TGTGCCAGCAGACCCGGGGGCGGGAACACTGAAGCTTTCTTT